This T cell receptor beta chain was documented in a study of low-dose radiotherapy and immunotherapy resistance in tumors. Turning to the study itself: Per fraction, Cohort 1 was given 0.5 Gy every 2 weeks, for a total of 6.5 Gy. Intravenous ipilimumab 1 mg/kg every six weeks was given with nivolumab 240 mg every two weeks.

Trimming removed 2 bases at V and 7 bases at J, with 14 bases between. The CDR3 contains 15 residues. Per germline, CDR1 MDHEN and CDR2 SYDVKM. TRAV- and TRBV-specific primers, spanning alpha and beta chains, primed first-strand cDNA. It was with a constant-region primer and a V-primer adapter that TCRs were amplified over roughly 19 PCR cycles. Via MiXCR, TCRdb re-called the reads, giving one row per CDR3 protein. This table holds around 100,000 distinct CDR3 sequences, approximately 22% found once. The table lists this clonotype with many counts. The time point here: after trial treatment. As to treatment: LDRT plus nivolumab, ipilimumab, low-dose cyclophosphamide and aspirin (RACIN trial).

The sequence came from a female donor with ovarian cancer. The V call is TRBV28, the J call TRBJ1-4, with D maybe TRBD1 (5 bases). The input for sequencing was PBMCs, taken after low-dose radiotherapy plus immunotherapy. The CDR3 bases are TGTGCCAGCAGTTTAAACCAGGGTGGGAGTGAAAAACTGTTTTTT. Translation gives CASSLNQGGSEKLFF.